This T cell receptor (beta chain) was identified during a study of Graves' ophthalmopathy and Graves' hyperthyroidism. The germline V gene has CDR1 ENHRY and CDR2 SYGVKD. The germline V and J ends were trimmed by 10 bases and 2 bases, with 15 bases remaining between them. This CDR3 is 14 amino acids long. For repertoire sequencing, the TCR beta CDR3 regions were amplified from RNA transcripts. Second-round multiplex PCR came after first-round RT-PCR with HTBI primers. Using its own MiXCR run on the multiplex PCR reads, TCRdb lists one record per CDR3 protein. The table shows over a million distinct CDR3 sequences, with approximately 35% occurring only once.

The receptor's source is an adult man with Graves' hyperthyroidism. The specimen sequenced was peripheral blood or thyroid tissue (not recorded which). The J gene is TRBJ1-5, the V gene TRBV10-3; D remains unclear. CDR3 nucleotides: TGTGCCAGCAGACTACTTGGGGGCAATCAGCCCCAGCATTTT. It is translated as CASRLLGGNQPQHF.